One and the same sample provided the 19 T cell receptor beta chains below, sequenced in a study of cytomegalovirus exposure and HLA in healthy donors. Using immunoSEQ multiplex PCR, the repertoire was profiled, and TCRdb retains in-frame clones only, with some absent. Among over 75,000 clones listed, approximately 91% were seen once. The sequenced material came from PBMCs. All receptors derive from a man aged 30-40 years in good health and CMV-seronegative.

The CDR3 region has the DNA TGTGCCAGCAGCACCGGGACAGGAAGCTACGAGCAGTACTTC. This gives the protein CASSTGTGSYEQYF. The gene calls are TRBV7-8 and TRBJ2-7, with 8 positions matching TRBD1. This CDR3 has 14 amino acids. Germline V gives CDR1 SGHVS, CDR2 FQNEAQ. The V gene end was trimmed by 5 bases and the J gene end by 3 bases; junction bases not matched to a gene: 6.

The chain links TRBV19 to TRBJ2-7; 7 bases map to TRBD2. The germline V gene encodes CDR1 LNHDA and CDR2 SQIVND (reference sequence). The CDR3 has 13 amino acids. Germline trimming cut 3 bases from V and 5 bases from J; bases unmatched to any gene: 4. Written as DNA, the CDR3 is TGTGCCAGTAGTATCAAGGGGAGGGACGAGCAGTACTTC. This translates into CASSIKGRDEQYF.

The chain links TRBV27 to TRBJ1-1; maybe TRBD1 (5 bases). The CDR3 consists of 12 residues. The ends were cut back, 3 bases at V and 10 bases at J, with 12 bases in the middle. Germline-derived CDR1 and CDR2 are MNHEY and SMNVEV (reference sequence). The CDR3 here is CASSFGAGPAFF. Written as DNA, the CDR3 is TGTGCCAGCAGTTTTGGGGCAGGGCCAGCTTTCTTT.

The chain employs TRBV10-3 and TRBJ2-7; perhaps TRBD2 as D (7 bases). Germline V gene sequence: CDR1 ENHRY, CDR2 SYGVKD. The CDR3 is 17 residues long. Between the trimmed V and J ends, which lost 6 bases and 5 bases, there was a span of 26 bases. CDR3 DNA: TGTGCCATCAGGGGGGGGATACAGGGAACCGGCCCCAACGAGCAGTACTTC. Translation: CAIRGGIQGTGPNEQYF.

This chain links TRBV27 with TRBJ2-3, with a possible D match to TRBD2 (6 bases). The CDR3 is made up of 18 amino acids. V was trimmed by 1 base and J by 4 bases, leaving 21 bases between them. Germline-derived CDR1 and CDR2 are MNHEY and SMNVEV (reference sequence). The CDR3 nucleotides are TGTGCCAGCAGTTTATACTCCGCTAGCCTCAGGAGGGCAGATACGCAGTATTTT. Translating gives CASSLYSASLRRADTQYF.

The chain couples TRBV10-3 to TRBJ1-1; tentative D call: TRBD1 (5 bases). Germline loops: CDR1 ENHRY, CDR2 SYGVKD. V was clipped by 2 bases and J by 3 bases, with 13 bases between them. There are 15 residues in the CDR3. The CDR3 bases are TGTGCCATCAGTGAGCAGGGTCGAATTTACACTGAAGCTTTCTTT. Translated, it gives CAISEQGRIYTEAFF.

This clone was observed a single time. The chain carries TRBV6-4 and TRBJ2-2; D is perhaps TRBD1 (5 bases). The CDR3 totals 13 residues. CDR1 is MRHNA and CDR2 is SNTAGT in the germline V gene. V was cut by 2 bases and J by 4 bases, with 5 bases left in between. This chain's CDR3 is CASSDRGTGELFF. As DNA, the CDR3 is TGTGCCAGCAGTGACAGGGGCACCGGGGAGCTGTTTTTT.

The CDR3, as DNA: TGCGCCAGCAGTGAAAACAGGGGAAACGTACACACCGGGGAGCTGTTTTTT. Protein product: CASSENRGNVHTGELFF. The V call is TRBV10-1, the J call TRBJ2-2; TRBD1 matches at 7 bases. The germline V gene encodes CDR1 WNHNN and CDR2 SYGVQD (reference sequence). There are 17 residues in the CDR3. With V trimmed by 3 bases and J by 3 bases, 10 bases remained unmatched.

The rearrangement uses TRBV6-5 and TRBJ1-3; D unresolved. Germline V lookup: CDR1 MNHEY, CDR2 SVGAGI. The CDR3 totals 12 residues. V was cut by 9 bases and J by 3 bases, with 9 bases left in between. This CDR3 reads CASAEGGNTIYF. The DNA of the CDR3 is TGTGCCAGTGCCGAGGGTGGAAACACCATATATTTT.

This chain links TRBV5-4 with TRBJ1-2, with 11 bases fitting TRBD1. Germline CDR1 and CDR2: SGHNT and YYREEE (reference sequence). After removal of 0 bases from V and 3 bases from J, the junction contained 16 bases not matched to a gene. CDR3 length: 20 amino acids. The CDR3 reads CASSLAGVGQGASRDYGYTF. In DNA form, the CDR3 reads TGTGCCAGCAGCTTGGCTGGGGTCGGACAGGGGGCATCGAGGGACTATGGCTACACCTTC. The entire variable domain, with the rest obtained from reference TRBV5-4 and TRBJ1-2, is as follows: ETGVTQSPTHLIKTRGQQVTLRCSSQSGHNTVSWYQQALGQGPQFIFQYYREEENGRGNFPPRFSGLQFPNYSSELNVNALELDDSALYLCASSLAGVGQGASRDYGYTFGSGTRLTVV.

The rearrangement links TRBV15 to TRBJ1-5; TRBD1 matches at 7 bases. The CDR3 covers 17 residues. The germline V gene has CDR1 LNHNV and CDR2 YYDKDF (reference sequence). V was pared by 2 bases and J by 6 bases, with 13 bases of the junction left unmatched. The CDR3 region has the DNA TGTGCCACCAGCAGACGCGTCAGTGGGACAGAGGCTCAGCCCCAGCATTTT. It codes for CATSRRVSGTEAQPQHF.

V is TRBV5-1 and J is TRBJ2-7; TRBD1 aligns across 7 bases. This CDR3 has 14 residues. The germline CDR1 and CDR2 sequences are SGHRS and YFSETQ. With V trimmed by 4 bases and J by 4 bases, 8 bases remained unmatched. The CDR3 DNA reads TGCGCCAGCAGCAATCCGACAGGGAAATACGAGCAGTACTTC. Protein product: CASSNPTGKYEQYF.

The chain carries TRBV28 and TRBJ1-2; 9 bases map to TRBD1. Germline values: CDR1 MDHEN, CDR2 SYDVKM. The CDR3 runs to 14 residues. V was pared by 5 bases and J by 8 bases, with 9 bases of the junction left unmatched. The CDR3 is CASSLLQGAEGYTF. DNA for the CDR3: TGTGCCAGCAGTCTATTACAGGGGGCAGAGGGCTACACCTTC.

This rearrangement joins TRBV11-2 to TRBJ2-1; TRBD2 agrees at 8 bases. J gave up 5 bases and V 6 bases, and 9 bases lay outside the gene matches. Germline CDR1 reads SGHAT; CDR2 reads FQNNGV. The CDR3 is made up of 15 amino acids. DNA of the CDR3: TGTGCCAGCAGGACAGCGGGAGCCCTCCACAATGAGCAGTTCTTC. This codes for CASRTAGALHNEQFF.

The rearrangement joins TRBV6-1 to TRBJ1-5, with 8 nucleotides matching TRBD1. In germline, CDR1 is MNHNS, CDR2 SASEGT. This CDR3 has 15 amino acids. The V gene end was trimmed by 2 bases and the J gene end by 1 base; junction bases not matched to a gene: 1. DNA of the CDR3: TGTGCCAGCAGTGAACAGGGGGCGAGCAATCAGCCCCAGCATTTT. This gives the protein CASSEQGASNQPQHF.

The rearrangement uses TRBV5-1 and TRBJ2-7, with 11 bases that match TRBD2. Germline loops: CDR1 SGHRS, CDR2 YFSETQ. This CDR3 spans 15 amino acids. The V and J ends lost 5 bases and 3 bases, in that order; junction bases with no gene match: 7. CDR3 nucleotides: TGCGCCAGCAGGCCAACAGGACTAGCGGGCTACGAGCAGTACTTC. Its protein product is CASRPTGLAGYEQYF.

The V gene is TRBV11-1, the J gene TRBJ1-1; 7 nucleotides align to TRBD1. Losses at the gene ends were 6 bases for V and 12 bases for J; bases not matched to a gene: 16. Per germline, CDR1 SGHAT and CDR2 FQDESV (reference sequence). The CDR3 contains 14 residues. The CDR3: CASRPTGTETLSFF. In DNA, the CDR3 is TGTGCCAGCAGGCCTACCGGGACAGAGACTTTGTCTTTCTTT.

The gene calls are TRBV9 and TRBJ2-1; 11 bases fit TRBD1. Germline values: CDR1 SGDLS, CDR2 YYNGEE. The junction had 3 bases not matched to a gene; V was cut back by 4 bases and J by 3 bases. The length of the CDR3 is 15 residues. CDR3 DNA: TGTGCCAGCAGCACGGGACAGGGGGTCTACAATGAGCAGTTCTTC. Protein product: CASSTGQGVYNEQFF.

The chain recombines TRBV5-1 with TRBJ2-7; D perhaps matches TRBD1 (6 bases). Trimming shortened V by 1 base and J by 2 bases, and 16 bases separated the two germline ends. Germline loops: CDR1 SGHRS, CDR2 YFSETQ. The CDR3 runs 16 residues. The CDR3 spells CASSLRSGQTTYEQYF. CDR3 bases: TGCGCCAGCAGCTTGCGTTCCGGACAGACTACCTACGAGCAGTACTTC.